Listed here are 21 T cell receptor beta chains from one sample, sequenced in a study of cytomegalovirus exposure and HLA in healthy donors. This PCR relied on a set of 60 Vbeta primers and 13 Jbeta primers. This table comes from immunoSEQ multiplex PCR, and its TCRdb copy is limited to in-frame clones, with some not included. The repertoire holds around 130,000 clones, about 79% seen once, with approximately 2.5% in the top ten. Sample: PBMCs. These receptors were taken from a man over 45 in good health and CMV-seronegative.

The rearrangement joins TRBV19 to TRBJ1-4, with 10 nucleotides matching TRBD1. Germline V gives CDR1 LNHDA, CDR2 SQIVND (reference sequence). V lost 6 bases to trimming and J lost 7 bases; unmatched junction nucleotides: 5. This CDR3 has 14 residues. Written as DNA, the CDR3 is TGTGCCAGTAGCCGGGACAGGGGAGTTGAAAAACTGTTTTTT. Encoded protein: CASSRDRGVEKLFF.

This clone was observed a handful of times. The chain joins TRBV7-2 to TRBJ1-4; a possible D gene is TRBD1 (6 bases). V lost 6 bases to trimming and J lost 7 bases, with 18 bases between them. Germline V gene sequence: CDR1 SGHTA, CDR2 FQGNSA. CDR3 length: 15 amino acids. CDR3 coding DNA: TGTGCCAGCAGTCTAGGGGGGGCTAGGAGTGAAAAACTGTTTTTT. It encodes CASSLGGARSEKLFF. The full variable domain, rest sourced from reference TRBV7-2 and TRBJ1-4, is GAGVSQSPSNKVTEKGKDVELRCDPISGHTALYWYRQSLGQGLEFLIYFQGNSAPDKSGLPSDRFSAERTGGSVSTLTIQRTQQEDSAVYLCASSLGGARSEKLFFGSGTQLSVL.

The chain has TRBV2 and TRBJ1-2, with D possibly matching TRBD1 (5 bases). The CDR3 totals 15 residues. The V gene's germline CDR1 is SNHLY and CDR2 FYNNEI. V was cut by 6 bases and J by 2 bases, with 16 bases left in between. In DNA form, the CDR3 reads TGTGCCAGCAGCCCTCTCAGGGATTCAAACTATGGCTACACCTTC. Protein: CASSPLRDSNYGYTF.

This rearrangement joins TRBV29-1 to TRBJ2-7, with D tentatively TRBD2 (7 bases). The CDR3 has 13 residues. In germline, CDR1 is SQVTM, CDR2 ANQGSEA. V was cut by 4 bases and J by 5 bases, with 15 bases left in between. The DNA for the CDR3 is TGCAGCGTTGGCGGGGGCATCCTGGACGAGCAGTACTTC. Translating gives CSVGGGILDEQYF.

The chain carries TRBV18 and TRBJ1-1; 9 bases are a match to TRBD1. This CDR3 has 17 residues. Trimming took 5 bases from V and 5 from J; bases not matched to a gene: 15. Looked up from germline, CDR1 is KGHSH and CDR2 is LQKENI. CDR3 amino acids: CASSTAFGQGLRTEAFF. The CDR3, as DNA: TGTGCCAGCTCAACGGCCTTCGGACAGGGGCTTCGTACTGAAGCTTTCTTT.

In its sample, this clone was seen a few times. The chain is built from TRBV2 and TRBJ2-1; TRBD1 is a possible D gene (6 bases). Trimming pared 8 bases from V and 2 bases from J, leaving 16 bases between. The CDR3 sequence is 15 residues long. The germline gives CDR1 SNHLY, CDR2 FYNNEI. CDR3 DNA: TGTGCCAGCTCCAACAGGGAAGGGGCCTACAATGAGCAGTTCTTC. Encoded protein: CASSNREGAYNEQFF.

J is TRBJ2-1 and V is TRBV7-8; 7 nucleotides match TRBD2. Germline assignment: CDR1 SGHVS and CDR2 FQNEAQ. The CDR3 has 16 amino acids. V shed 7 bases, J shed 0 bases, and the junction held 9 bases outside the gene matches. The chain's CDR3 is CASTDRAGVSYNEQFF. CDR3 bases: TGTGCCAGCACCGACCGGGCGGGGGTCTCCTACAATGAGCAGTTCTTC.

Turning to this clone: The germline gene is not matched at one end of the junction; a read error may be the cause. The V and J genes are TRBV7-2 and TRBJ2-7, with 7 bases lining up with TRBD2. The germline V gene encodes CDR1 SGHTA and CDR2 FQGNSA. The CDR3 is made up of 15 amino acids. DNA of the CDR3: TGTGCCAGCACCTTAGGTGGGGGGGTATACTACGAGCAGTACTTC. Translated, it gives CASTLGGGVYYEQYF.

CDR3 sequence (DNA): TGTGCCAGCAGCCTAAATGTAGCGGGGGAGGCTTTCTTT. It translates to CASSLNVAGEAFF. The chain couples TRBV7-2 to TRBJ1-1, with a possible D match to TRBD1 (5 bases). CDR1 is SGHTA, CDR2 FQGNSA, per germline. This CDR3 has 13 residues. Trimming pared 5 bases from V and 11 bases from J, leaving 18 bases between.

In this sample, this clone turned up once. The chain combines TRBV6-4 with TRBJ2-7, with D perhaps matching TRBD2 (7 bases). Germline V CDR1 and CDR2: MRHNA, SNTAGT. The CDR3 runs to 16 residues. Trimming pared 2 bases from V and 2 bases from J, leaving 16 bases between. The CDR3 bases are TGTGCCAGCAGTGACCGGGGGGCAGGGAAGGCCTACGAGCAGTACTTC. Translation: CASSDRGAGKAYEQYF.

This clone turned up a few times. This chain connects TRBV7-9 to TRBJ1-4; D is possibly TRBD1 (5 bases). V shed 5 bases and J shed 7 bases, with 11 bases lying between them. CDR3 size: 13 residues. CDR1 and CDR2 (germline): SEHNR, FQNEAQ (reference sequence). The CDR3, as DNA: TGTGCCAGCAGCCCCCCCGGGGGTGAAAAACTGTTTTTT. Amino acids: CASSPPGGEKLFF.

The V gene is TRBV4-2, the J gene TRBJ1-2, with a possible D match to TRBD1 (6 bases). CDR1 is LGHNA and CDR2 is YNFKEQ in the germline V gene. This CDR3 region has 15 residues. The ends were cut back, 3 bases at V and 4 bases at J, with 15 bases in the middle. The CDR3 bases are TGTGCCAGCAGCCACCCCATACAGGGAACCTATGGCTACACCTTC. It translates to CASSHPIQGTYGYTF.

This sequence joins TRBV10-1 and TRBJ1-1; D is undetermined. Germline assignment: CDR1 WNHNN and CDR2 SYGVQD (reference sequence). V dropped 11 bases and J dropped 4 bases, with 5 bases sitting between them. This CDR3 is 9 amino acids long. DNA of the CDR3: TGCGCCCGGGGCACTGAAGCTTTCTTT. This gives the protein CARGTEAFF.

This chain connects TRBV9 to TRBJ2-7, with D possibly being TRBD1 (6 bases). CDR1 is SGDLS and CDR2 is YYNGEE in the germline V gene. The CDR3 has 14 amino acids. The V end was cut by 0 bases, the J end by 3 bases, with 10 bases between. CDR3 sequence: CASSVVETGYEQYF. The CDR3 DNA sequence: TGTGCCAGCAGCGTAGTGGAGACAGGCTACGAGCAGTACTTC.

The V gene is TRBV19, the J gene TRBJ1-5; 9 bases match TRBD1. The germline V gene encodes CDR1 LNHDA and CDR2 SQIVND (reference sequence). The CDR3 sequence is 14 residues long. V lost 6 bases and J lost 7; bases outside the gene matches: 7. CDR3 in amino acids: CASSRDRVSQPQHF. CDR3 coding DNA: TGTGCCAGTAGCCGGGACAGGGTTTCCCAGCCCCAGCATTTT. Using reference TRBV19 and TRBJ1-5 for the parts outside the CDR3, the full variable domain is DGGITQSPKYLFRKEGQNVTLSCEQNLNHDAMYWYRQDPGQGLRLIYYSQIVNDFQKGDIAEGYSVSREKKESFPLTVTSAQKNPTAFYLCASSRDRVSQPQHFGDGTRLSIL.

The rearrangement links TRBV5-1 to TRBJ2-3, with 7 bases fitting TRBD2. This CDR3 contains 15 residues. The V gene's germline CDR1 is SGHRS and CDR2 YFSETQ. V lost 4 bases, J lost 2 bases, and 7 bases stayed unmatched. CDR3 nucleotide sequence: TGCGCCAGCAGCACTGGGAGGGGATACACAGATACGCAGTATTTT. Protein: CASSTGRGYTDTQYF. Full variable domain (remainder filled in from reference TRBV5-1 and TRBJ2-3): KAGVTQTPRYLIKTRGQQVTLSCSPISGHRSVSWYQQTPGQGLQFLFEYFSETQRNKGNFPGRFSGRQFSNSRSEMNVSTLELGDSALYLCASSTGRGYTDTQYFGPGTRLTVL.

This clone was detected only a few times. As DNA, the CDR3 is TGTGCCAGCAGGCAAGACAGGGATGGCTACACCTTC. This encodes CASRQDRDGYTF. The rearrangement uses TRBV2 and TRBJ1-2; 7 bases are a match to TRBD1. Germline V gene lookup returns CDR1 SNHLY and CDR2 FYNNEI. This CDR3 comprises 12 residues. Trimming cost V 6 bases and J 6 bases; bases outside gene matches: 4.

The chain has TRBV9 and TRBJ1-3; the D gene is possibly TRBD1 (5 bases). V was shortened by 3 bases and J by 4 bases, with 17 bases between the two germline ends. The CDR3 spans 16 residues. Germline-derived CDR1 and CDR2 are SGDLS and YYNGEE. The CDR3 nucleotides read TGTGCCAGCAGCGAGCAGGGAGGTGGGACCGGAAACACCATATATTTT. It codes for CASSEQGGGTGNTIYF. The variable domain in full, with the rest retrieved from reference TRBV9 and TRBJ1-3, is DSGVTQTPKHLITATGQRVTLRCSPRSGDLSVYWYQQSLDQGLQFLIQYYNGEERAKGNILERFSAQQFPDLHSELNLSSLELGDSALYFCASSEQGGGTGNTIYFGEGSWLTVV.

V gene TRBV18 combines with J gene TRBJ1-2; the match to TRBD1 covers 7 bases. With 2 bases clipped from V and 5 bases from J, the junction kept 8 bases outside the gene matches. The CDR3 totals 15 residues. In germline, CDR1 is KGHSH, CDR2 LQKENI. The chain's CDR3 is CASSPRQGGSYGYTF. The DNA of the CDR3 is TGTGCCAGCTCACCAAGACAGGGCGGATCATATGGCTACACCTTC.

The chain uses TRBV5-5 and TRBJ1-2; D not resolved. The CDR3 consists of 14 residues. The germline gives CDR1 SGHKS, CDR2 YYEKEE (reference sequence). The V end lost 0 bases, the J end lost 1 base, and 7 bases lay between the germline ends. CDR3 residues: CASSLGGSNYGYTF. The CDR3, as DNA: TGTGCCAGCAGCTTGGGAGGCAGTAACTATGGCTACACCTTC.

The V and J genes are TRBV7-6 and TRBJ1-6; TRBD1 agrees at 9 bases. The CDR3 consists of 14 residues. V lost 5 bases to trimming and J lost 10 bases; unmatched junction nucleotides: 6. Germline-derived CDR1 and CDR2 are SGHVS and FNYEAQ. Here the CDR3 DNA reads TGTGCCAGCAGCGCGGGACAGGGAGGATCACCCCTCCACTTT. Amino acids: CASSAGQGGSPLHF.